A single sample is the source of the 8 T cell receptor beta chains below, sequenced in a study of blood T cell repertoires in COVID-19. Here immunoSEQ multiplex PCR was the method, and the copy in TCRdb shows in-frame clones only, minus some. The sample lists 200,000 to 250,000 clones; around nine tenths were seen once. Source material: PBMCs or T cells enriched from blood (not recorded which). The source of these receptors is a woman aged 25 to 39 who had been exposed to COVID-19.

The chain couples TRBV9 to TRBJ1-4; D unclear. The ends were cut back, 0 bases at V and 0 bases at J, with 3 bases in the middle. CDR3 length equals 14 residues. CDR1 and CDR2 from the germline V gene are SGDLS and YYNGEE. The CDR3 DNA follows: TGTGCCAGCAGCGTAGGAGCAACTAATGAAAAACTGTTTTTT. It specifies CASSVGATNEKLFF. The full variable domain, rest sourced from reference TRBV9 and TRBJ1-4, is DSGVTQTPKHLITATGQRVTLRCSPRSGDLSVYWYQQSLDQGLQFLIQYYNGEERAKGNILERFSAQQFPDLHSELNLSSLELGDSALYFCASSVGATNEKLFFGSGTQLSVL.

The V call is TRBV5-1, the J call TRBJ2-1, with 9 bases identical to TRBD2. The ends lost 4 bases at V and 7 bases at J; junction bases unmatched: 18. There are 18 residues in the CDR3. In germline, CDR1 is SGHRS, CDR2 YFSETQ. CDR3 sequence reads: CASSLTPAGLAGNNEQFF. The CDR3 DNA reads TGCGCCAGCAGCCTGACTCCCGCCGGGCTAGCGGGAAATAATGAGCAGTTCTTC.

V is TRBV3-1 (or the pseudogene TRBV3-2) and J is TRBJ1-2; 7 nucleotides match TRBD1. CDR1 LGHDT and CDR2 YNNKEL come from the germline V gene (reference sequence). V shed 1 base and J 2 bases; nucleotides not matched to a gene: 1. CDR3 length: 14 amino acids. The CDR3 region is CASSQATGNYGYTF. DNA for the CDR3: TGTGCCAGCAGCCAAGCGACAGGGAACTATGGCTACACCTTC.

The chain recombines TRBV5-1 with TRBJ1-3, with unresolved D. The V end lost 1 base, the J end lost 0 bases, and 14 bases lay between the germline ends. Germline assignment: CDR1 SGHRS and CDR2 YFSETQ. The CDR3 runs to 17 residues. The CDR3 spells CASSLQAFSSSGNTIYF. The CDR3 bases are TGCGCCAGCAGCTTGCAGGCCTTTTCGAGCTCTGGAAACACCATATATTTT.

V gene TRBV4-1 combines with J gene TRBJ1-4, with D possibly matching TRBD1 (6 bases). This CDR3 region has 16 residues. The V gene lost 0 bases and the J gene lost 3 bases, with 11 bases spanning the gap. The germline V gene encodes CDR1 MGHRA and CDR2 YSYEKL. The CDR3 DNA follows: TGCGCCAGCAGCCAAGACTTTGCAGGGGCTAATGAAAAACTGTTTTTT. Translating gives CASSQDFAGANEKLFF.

The chain is built from TRBV10-3 and TRBJ2-2; D ambiguous. The germline V and J ends were trimmed by 10 bases and 1 base, with 16 bases remaining between them. Germline values: CDR1 ENHRY, CDR2 SYGVKD. This CDR3 comprises 15 residues. The CDR3 loop is CATNSGRKNTGELFF. DNA of the CDR3: TGTGCCACGAATTCAGGTCGGAAGAACACCGGGGAGCTGTTTTTT.

The chain is built from TRBV29-1 and TRBJ2-2; 9 nucleotides match TRBD1. The CDR3 loop spans 14 amino acids. The V segment lost 4 bases and the J segment 4 bases; nucleotides outside the gene matches: 4. Germline V CDR1 and CDR2: SQVTM, ANQGSEA. This CDR3 is CSVGTGVVTGELFF. CDR3 bases: TGCAGCGTTGGGACAGGGGTGGTCACCGGGGAGCTGTTTTTT.

The chain links TRBV4-1 to TRBJ2-7, with 9 bases matching TRBD2. J was trimmed by 3 bases and V by 1 base; bases with no gene match: 1. From germline, CDR1 is MGHRA and CDR2 YSYEKL. This CDR3 spans 14 amino acids. DNA of the CDR3: TGCGCCAGCAGCCAAGGACTAGCGGACTACGAGCAGTACTTC. It yields the protein CASSQGLADYEQYF.